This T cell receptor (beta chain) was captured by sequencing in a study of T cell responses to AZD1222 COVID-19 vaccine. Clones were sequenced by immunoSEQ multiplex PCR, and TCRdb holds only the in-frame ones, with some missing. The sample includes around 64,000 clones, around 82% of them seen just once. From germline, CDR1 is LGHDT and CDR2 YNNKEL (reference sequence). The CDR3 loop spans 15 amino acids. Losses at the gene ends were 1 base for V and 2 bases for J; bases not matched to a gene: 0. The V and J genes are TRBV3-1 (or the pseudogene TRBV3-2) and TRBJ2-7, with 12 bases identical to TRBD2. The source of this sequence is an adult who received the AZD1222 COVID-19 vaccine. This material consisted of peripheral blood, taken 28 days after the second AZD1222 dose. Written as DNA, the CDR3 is TGTGCCAGCAGCCAAGGGACTAGCGGGGCCTACGAGCAGTACTTC. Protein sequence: CASSQGTSGAYEQYF.